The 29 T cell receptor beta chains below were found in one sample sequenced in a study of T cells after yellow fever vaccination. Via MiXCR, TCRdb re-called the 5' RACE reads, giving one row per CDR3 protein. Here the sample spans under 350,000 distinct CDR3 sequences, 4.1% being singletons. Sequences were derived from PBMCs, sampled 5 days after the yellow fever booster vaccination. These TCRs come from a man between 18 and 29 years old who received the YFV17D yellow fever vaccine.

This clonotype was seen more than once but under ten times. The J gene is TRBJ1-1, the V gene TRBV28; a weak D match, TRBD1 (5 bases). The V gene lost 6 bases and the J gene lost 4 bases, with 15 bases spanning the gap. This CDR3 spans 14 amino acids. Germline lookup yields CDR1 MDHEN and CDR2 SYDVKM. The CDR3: CASRSGSWGTEAFF. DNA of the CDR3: TGTGCCAGCAGGTCAGGGAGTTGGGGCACTGAAGCTTTCTTT.

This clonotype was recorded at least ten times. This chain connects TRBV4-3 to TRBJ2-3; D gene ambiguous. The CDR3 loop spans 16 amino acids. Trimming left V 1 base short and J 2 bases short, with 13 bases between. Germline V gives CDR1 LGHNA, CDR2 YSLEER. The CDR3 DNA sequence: TGCGCCAGCAGCCAAGTGGGCTCGCTCTTCACAGATACGCAGTATTTT. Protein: CASSQVGSLFTDTQYF.

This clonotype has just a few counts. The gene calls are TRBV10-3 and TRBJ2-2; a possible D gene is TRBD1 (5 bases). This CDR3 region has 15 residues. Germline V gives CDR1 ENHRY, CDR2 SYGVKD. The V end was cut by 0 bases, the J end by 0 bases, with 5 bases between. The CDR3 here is CAISESGPNTGELFF. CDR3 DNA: TGTGCCATCAGTGAGTCGGGGCCGAACACCGGGGAGCTGTTTTTT.

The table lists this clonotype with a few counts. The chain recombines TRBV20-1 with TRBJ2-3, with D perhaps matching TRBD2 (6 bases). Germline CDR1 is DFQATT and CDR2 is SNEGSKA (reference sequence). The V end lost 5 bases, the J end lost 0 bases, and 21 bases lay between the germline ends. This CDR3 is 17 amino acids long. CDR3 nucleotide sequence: TGCAGTGCTTCCCCTCGGGCGGGGCATTCTAGCACAGATACGCAGTATTTT. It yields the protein CSASPRAGHSSTDTQYF.

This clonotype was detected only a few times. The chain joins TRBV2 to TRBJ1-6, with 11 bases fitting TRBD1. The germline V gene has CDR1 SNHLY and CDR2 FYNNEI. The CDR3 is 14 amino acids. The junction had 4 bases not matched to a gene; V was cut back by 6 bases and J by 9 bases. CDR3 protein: CASSGQGASSPLHF. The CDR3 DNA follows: TGTGCCAGCAGCGGACAGGGGGCGAGTTCACCCCTCCACTTT. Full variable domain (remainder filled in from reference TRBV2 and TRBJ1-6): EPEVTQTPSHQVTQMGQEVILRCVPISNHLYFYWYRQILGQKVEFLVSFYNNEISEKSEIFDDQFSVERPDGSNFTLKIRSTKLEDSAMYFCASSGQGASSPLHFGNGTRLTVT.

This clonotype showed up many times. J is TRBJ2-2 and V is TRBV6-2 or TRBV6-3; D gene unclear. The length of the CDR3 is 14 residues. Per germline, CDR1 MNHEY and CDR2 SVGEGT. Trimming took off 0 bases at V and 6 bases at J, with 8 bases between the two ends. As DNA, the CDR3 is TGTGCCAGCAGTTACTCAGGTGACCCCGGGGAGCTGTTTTTT. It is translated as CASSYSGDPGELFF.

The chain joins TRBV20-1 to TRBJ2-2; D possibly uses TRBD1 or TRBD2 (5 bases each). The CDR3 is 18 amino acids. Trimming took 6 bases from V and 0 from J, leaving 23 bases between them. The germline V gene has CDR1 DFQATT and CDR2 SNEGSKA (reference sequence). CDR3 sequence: CSAEPPLWGSANTGELFF. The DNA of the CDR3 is TGCAGTGCCGAACCGCCCCTTTGGGGGAGCGCGAACACCGGGGAGCTGTTTTTT.

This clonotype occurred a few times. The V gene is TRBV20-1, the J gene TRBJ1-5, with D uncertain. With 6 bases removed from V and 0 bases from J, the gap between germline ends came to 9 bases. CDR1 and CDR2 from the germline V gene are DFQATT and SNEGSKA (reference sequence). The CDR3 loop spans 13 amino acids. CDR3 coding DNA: TGCAGTGCCTTTCAGTATAGCAATCAGCCCCAGCATTTT. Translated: CSAFQYSNQPQHF.

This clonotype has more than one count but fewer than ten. The chain's CDR3 is CATSRDRPEARFRSEQYV. CDR3 DNA sequence: TGTGCCACCAGCAGAGACCGCCCGGAGGCAAGGTTTCGATCCGAGCAGTACGTC. The rearrangement joins TRBV15 to TRBJ2-7; D possibly corresponds to TRBD2 (5 bases). With 0 bases removed from V and 6 bases from J, the gap between germline ends came to 24 bases. The CDR3 sequence is 18 residues long. Germline CDR1 and CDR2: LNHNV and YYDKDF (reference sequence).

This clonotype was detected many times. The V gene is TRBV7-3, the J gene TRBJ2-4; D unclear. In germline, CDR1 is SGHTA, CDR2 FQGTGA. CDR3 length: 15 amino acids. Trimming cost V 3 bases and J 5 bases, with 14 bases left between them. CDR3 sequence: CASSLASPPENIQYF. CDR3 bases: TGTGCCAGCAGCTTGGCCAGCCCGCCGGAAAACATTCAGTACTTC.

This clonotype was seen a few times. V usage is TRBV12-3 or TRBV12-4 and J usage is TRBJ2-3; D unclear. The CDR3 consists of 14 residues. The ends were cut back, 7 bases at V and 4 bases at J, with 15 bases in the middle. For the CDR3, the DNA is TGTGCCAGCATCAAACCCCCCTTTTCAGATACGCAGTATTTT. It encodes CASIKPPFSDTQYF.

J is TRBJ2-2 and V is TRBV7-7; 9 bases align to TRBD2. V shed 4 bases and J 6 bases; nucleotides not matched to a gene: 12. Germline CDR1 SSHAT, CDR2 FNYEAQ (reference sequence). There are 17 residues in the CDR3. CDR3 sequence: CASSSFAGTSSPGELFF. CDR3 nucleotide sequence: TGTGCCAGCAGCTCCTTCGCCGGGACTAGCTCCCCCGGGGAGCTGTTTTTT. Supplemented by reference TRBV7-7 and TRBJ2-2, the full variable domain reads GAGVSQSPRYKVTKRGQDVTLRCDPISSHATLYWYQQALGQGPEFLTYFNYEAQPDKSGLPSDRFSAERPEGSISTLTIQRTEQRDSAMYRCASSSFAGTSSPGELFFGEGSRLTVL.

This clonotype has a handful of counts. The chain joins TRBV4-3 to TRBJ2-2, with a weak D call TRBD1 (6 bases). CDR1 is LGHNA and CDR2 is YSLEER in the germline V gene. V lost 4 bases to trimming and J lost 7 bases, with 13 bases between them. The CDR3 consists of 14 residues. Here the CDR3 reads CASSRSQGFGELFF. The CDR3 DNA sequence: TGCGCCAGCAGCCGGTCCCAGGGGTTCGGGGAGCTGTTTTTT.

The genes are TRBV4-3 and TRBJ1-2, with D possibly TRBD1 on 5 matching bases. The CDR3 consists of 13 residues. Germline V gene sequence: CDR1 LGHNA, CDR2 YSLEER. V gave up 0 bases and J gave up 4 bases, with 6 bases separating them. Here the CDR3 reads CASSQDDSYGYTF. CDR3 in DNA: TGCGCCAGCAGCCAAGATGACAGCTATGGCTACACCTTC.

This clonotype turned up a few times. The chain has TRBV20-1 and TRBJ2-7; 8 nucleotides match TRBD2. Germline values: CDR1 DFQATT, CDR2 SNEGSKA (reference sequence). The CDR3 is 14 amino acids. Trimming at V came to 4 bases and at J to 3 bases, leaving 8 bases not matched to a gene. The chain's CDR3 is CSANGGTRNYEQYV. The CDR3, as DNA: TGCAGTGCTAATGGCGGGACTAGAAACTACGAGCAGTACGTC.

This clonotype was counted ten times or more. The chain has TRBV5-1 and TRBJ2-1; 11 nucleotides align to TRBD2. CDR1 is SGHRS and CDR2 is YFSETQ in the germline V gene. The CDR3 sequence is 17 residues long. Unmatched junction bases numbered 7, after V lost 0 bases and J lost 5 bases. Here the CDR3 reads CASSLAASGGHHNEQFF. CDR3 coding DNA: TGCGCCAGCAGCTTGGCAGCTAGCGGGGGGCACCACAATGAGCAGTTCTTC. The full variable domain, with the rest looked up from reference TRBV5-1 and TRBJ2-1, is KAGVTQTPRYLIKTRGQQVTLSCSPISGHRSVSWYQQTPGQGLQFLFEYFSETQRNKGNFPGRFSGRQFSNSRSEMNVSTLELGDSALYLCASSLAASGGHHNEQFFGPGTRLTVL.

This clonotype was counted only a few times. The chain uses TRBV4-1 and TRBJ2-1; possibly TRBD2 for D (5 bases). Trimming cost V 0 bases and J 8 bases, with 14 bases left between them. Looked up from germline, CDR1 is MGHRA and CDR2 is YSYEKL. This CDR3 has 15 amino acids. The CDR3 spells CASSQDGLLDYEQFF. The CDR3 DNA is TGCGCCAGCAGCCAAGACGGTCTCCTGGACTATGAGCAGTTCTTC.

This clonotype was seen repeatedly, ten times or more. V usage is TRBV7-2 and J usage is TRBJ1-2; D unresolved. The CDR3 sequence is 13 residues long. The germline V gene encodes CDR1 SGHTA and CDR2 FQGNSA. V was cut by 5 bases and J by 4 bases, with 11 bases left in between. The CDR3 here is CASSPPRSYGYTF. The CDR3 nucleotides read TGTGCCAGCAGCCCGCCGCGGAGCTATGGCTACACCTTC.

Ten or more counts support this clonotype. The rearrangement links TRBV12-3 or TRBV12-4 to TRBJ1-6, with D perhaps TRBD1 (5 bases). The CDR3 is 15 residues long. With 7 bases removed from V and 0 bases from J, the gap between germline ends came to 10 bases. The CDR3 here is CASTRAGSYNSPLHF. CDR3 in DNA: TGTGCCAGCACCAGGGCTGGCTCCTATAATTCACCCCTCCACTTT.

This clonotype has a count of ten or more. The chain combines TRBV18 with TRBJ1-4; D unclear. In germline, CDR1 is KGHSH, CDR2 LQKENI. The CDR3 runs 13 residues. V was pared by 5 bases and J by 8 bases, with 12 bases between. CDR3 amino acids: CASSKRGYEKLFF. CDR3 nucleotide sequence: TGTGCCAGCTCAAAAAGAGGGTACGAAAAACTGTTTTTT.

The CDR3 nucleotides are TGTGCCAGCAGCCCGGGCCCTGTTGGGGAGGAAGGCTACACCTTC. Protein: CASSPGPVGEEGYTF. This chain uses TRBV9 with TRBJ1-2; no clear D. The CDR3 extends over 15 amino acids. Deletions cut 4 bases from V and 8 bases from J, with 21 bases between. Germline loops: CDR1 SGDLS, CDR2 YYNGEE.

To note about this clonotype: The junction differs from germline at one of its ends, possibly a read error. CDR3 sequence: CANSWLTFF. DNA of the CDR3: TGTGCCAACAGTTGGTTGACTTTCTTT. The rearrangement links TRBV27 to TRBJ1-1, with D unresolved. The CDR3 covers 9 residues. CDR1 is MNHEY and CDR2 is SMNVEV in the germline V gene (reference sequence).

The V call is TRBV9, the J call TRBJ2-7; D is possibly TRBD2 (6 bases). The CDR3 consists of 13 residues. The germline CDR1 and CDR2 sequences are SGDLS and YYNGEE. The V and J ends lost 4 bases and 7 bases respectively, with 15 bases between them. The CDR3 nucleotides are TGTGCCAGCAGCACAACGGACTACACGGAGCAGTACGTC. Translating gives CASSTTDYTEQYV.

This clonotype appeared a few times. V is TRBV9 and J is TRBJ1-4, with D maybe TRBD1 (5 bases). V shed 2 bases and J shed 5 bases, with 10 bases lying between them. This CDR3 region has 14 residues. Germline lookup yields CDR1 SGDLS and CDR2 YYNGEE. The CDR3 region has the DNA TGTGCCAGCAGCGTCCACGGGGGGAATGAAAAACTGTTTTTT. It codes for CASSVHGGNEKLFF.

CDR3 region: CSVALEDTEAFF. CDR3 bases: TGCAGCGTTGCCCTAGAGGACACTGAAGCTTTCTTT. The chain recombines TRBV29-1 with TRBJ1-1; D is uncertain. This CDR3 is 12 amino acids long. V was trimmed by 4 bases and J by 3 bases, leaving 9 bases between them. Germline CDR1 SQVTM, CDR2 ANQGSEA.

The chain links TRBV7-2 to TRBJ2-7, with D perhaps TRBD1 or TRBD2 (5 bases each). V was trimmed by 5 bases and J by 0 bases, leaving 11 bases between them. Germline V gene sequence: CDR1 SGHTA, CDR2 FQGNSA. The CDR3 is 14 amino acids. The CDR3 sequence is CASSRGRSSYEQYF. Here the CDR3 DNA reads TGTGCCAGCAGCAGGGGACGGAGCTCCTACGAGCAGTACTTC.

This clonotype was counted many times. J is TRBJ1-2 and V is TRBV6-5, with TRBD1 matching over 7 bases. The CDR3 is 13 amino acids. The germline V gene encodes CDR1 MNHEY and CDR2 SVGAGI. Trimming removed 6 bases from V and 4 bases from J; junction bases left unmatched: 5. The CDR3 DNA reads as TGTGCCAGCAGGCGGGAGGGGGCCTATGGCTACACCTTC. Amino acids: CASRREGAYGYTF.

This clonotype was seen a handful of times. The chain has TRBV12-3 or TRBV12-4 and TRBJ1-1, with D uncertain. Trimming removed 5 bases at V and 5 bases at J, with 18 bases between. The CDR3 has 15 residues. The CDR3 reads CASSRLAAGETEAFF. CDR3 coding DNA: TGTGCCAGCAGTCGCCTGGCCGCGGGCGAAACTGAAGCTTTCTTT.

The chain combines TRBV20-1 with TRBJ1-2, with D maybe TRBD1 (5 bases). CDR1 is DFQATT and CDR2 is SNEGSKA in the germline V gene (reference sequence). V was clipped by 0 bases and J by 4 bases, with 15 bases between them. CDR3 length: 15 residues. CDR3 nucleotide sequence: TGCAGTGCTAGAGATGGGACCCACAAGGGCTATGGCTACACCTTC. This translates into CSARDGTHKGYGYTF.